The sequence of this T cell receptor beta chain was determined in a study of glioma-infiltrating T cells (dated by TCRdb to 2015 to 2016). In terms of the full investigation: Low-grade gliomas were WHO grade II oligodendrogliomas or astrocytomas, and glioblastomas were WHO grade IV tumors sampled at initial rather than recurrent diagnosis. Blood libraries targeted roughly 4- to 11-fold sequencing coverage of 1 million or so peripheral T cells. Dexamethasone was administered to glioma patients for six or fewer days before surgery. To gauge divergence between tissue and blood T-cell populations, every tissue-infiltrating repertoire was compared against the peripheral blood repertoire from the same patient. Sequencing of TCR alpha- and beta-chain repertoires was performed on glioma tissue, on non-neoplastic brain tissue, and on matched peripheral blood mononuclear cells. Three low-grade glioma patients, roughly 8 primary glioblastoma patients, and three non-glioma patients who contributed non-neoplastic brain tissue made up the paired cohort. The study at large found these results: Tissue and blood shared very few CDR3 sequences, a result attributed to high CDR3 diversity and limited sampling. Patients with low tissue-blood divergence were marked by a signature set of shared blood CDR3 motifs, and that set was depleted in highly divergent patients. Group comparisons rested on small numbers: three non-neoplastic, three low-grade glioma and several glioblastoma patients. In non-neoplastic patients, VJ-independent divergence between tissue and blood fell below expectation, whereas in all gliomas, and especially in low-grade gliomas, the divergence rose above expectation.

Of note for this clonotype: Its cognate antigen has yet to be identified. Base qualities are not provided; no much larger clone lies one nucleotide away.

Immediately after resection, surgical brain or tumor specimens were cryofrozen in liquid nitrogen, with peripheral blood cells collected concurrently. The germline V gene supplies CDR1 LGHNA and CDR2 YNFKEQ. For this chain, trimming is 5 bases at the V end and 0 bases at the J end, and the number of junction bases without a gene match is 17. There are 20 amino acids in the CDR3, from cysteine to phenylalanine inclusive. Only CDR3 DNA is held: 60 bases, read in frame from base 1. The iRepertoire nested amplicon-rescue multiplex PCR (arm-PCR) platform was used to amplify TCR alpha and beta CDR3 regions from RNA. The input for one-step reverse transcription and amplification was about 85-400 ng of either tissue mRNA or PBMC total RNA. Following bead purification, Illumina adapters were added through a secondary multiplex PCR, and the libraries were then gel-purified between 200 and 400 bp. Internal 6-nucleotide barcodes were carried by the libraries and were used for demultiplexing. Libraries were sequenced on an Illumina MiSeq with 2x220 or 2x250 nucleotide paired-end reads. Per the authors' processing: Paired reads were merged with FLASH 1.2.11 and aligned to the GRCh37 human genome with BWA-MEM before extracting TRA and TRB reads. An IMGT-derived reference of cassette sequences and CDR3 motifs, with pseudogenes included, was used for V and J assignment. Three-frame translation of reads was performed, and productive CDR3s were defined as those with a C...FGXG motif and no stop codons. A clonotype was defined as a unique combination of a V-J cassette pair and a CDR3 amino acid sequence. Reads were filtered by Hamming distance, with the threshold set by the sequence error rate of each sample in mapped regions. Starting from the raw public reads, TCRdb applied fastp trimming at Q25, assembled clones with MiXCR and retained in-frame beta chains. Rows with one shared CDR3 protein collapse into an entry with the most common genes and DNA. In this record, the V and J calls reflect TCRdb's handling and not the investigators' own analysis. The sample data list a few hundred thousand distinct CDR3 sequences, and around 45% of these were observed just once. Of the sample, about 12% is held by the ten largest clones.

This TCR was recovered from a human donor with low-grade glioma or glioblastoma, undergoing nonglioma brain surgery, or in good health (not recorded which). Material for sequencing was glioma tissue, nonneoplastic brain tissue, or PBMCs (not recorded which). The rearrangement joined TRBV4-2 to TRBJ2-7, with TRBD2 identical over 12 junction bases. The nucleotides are TGTGCCAGCAGCTGTAAATCGGGACTAGCGGGCGATGGCAGCTCCTACGAGCAGTACTTC. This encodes CASSCKSGLAGDGSSYEQYF.